A selection of T cell receptor beta chains follows, all from one sample in a study of cytomegalovirus exposure and HLA in healthy donors. TCRdb keeps only in-frame clones here, not all; method: immunoSEQ multiplex PCR. The data hold some 180,000 clones, with around four fifths observed a single time. The sample was PBMCs. Receptors were obtained from a man aged 18 to 35 in good health and CMV-seronegative. Each CDR3 is given with its conserved first and last residue. The D gene is left open where the match is weak. Clone size is given for some rows only: seen once, a few or many times, or a class if the clone is expanded.

CDR3 length: 14
clone size: -
V gene: TRBV13
D gene: TRBD1
J gene: TRBJ1-1
CDR3 DNA: TGTGCCATCCGCGCGACAGGGGAGGGAACTGAAGCTTTCTTT
CDR3 protein: CAIRATGEGTEAFF

CDR3 length: 15
clone size: -
V gene: TRBV4-3
D gene: -
J gene: TRBJ1-5
CDR3 DNA: TGCGCCAGCAGCCAAGACGCGGGGGGGGACCAGCCCCAGCATTTT
CDR3 protein: CASSQDAGGDQPQHF

CDR3 length: 15
clone size: -
V gene: TRBV10-3
D gene: -
J gene: TRBJ2-7
CDR3 DNA: TGTGCCATCAGTGAGTCGGGCGGGAACCTCTACGAGCAGTACTTC
CDR3 protein: CAISESGGNLYEQYF

CDR3 length: 17
clone size: -
V gene: TRBV18
D gene: TRBD1
J gene: TRBJ1-1
CDR3 DNA: TGTGCCAGCTCACCACGGGAGACAGGGGGCTCTAGTGCTGAAGCTTTCTTT
CDR3 protein: CASSPRETGGSSAEAFF

CDR3 length: 16
clone size: -
V gene: TRBV9
D gene: TRBD2
J gene: TRBJ2-3
CDR3 DNA: TGTACCAGCAGCGTAGATACTCGGGGGGGAGGGGATACGCAGTATTTT
CDR3 protein: CTSSVDTRGGGDTQYF

CDR3 length: 15
clone size: -
V gene: TRBV6-1
D gene: TRBD1
J gene: TRBJ1-1
CDR3 DNA: TGTGCCAGCAGTGAACTCGACAGGGTCGGCACTGAAGCTTTCTTT
CDR3 protein: CASSELDRVGTEAFF

CDR3 length: 14
clone size: -
V gene: TRBV9
D gene: -
J gene: TRBJ2-2
CDR3 DNA: TGTGCCAGCAGCGTAGTGGGGGGCACCGGGGAGCTGTTTTTT
CDR3 protein: CASSVVGGTGELFF

CDR3 length: 15
clone size: -
V gene: TRBV4-3
D gene: -
J gene: TRBJ1-1
CDR3 DNA: TGCGCCAGCAGCCAAGATCGGGGAATGAACACTGAAGCTTTCTTT
CDR3 protein: CASSQDRGMNTEAFF

CDR3 length: 14
clone size: -
V gene: TRBV7-2
D gene: -
J gene: TRBJ1-5
CDR3 DNA: TGTGCCAGCAGCTTAGGGGGAGGGGTGCAGCCCCAGCATTTT
CDR3 protein: CASSLGGGVQPQHF

CDR3 length: 13
clone size: -
V gene: TRBV19
D gene: -
J gene: TRBJ1-2
CDR3 DNA: TGTGCCAGTAGTATAGAGAAGGGGTTTGGCTACACCTTC
CDR3 protein: CASSIEKGFGYTF

CDR3 length: 15
clone size: -
V gene: TRBV11-2
D gene: -
J gene: TRBJ1-5
CDR3 DNA: TGTGCCAGCAGCTTAGATCGCGGAGGGAATCAGCCCCAGCATTTT
CDR3 protein: CASSLDRGGNQPQHF

CDR3 length: 11
clone size: few
V gene: TRBV30
D gene: -
J gene: TRBJ2-1
CDR3 DNA: TGTGCCTGGAGTGAGGGAGATGAGCAGTTCTTC
CDR3 protein: CAWSEGDEQFF

CDR3 length: 17
clone size: -
V gene: TRBV5-6
D gene: TRBD2
J gene: TRBJ2-1
CDR3 DNA: TGTGCCAGCAGCCAAACTAGCGGGGGCCTCCCCTACAATGAGCAGTTCTTC
CDR3 protein: CASSQTSGGLPYNEQFF

CDR3 length: 13
clone size: -
V gene: TRBV11-2
D gene: TRBD1
J gene: TRBJ1-4
CDR3 DNA: TGTGCCAGCAGGTCGGGCGGGACAGCGAAACTGTTTTTT
CDR3 protein: CASRSGGTAKLFF

CDR3 length: 16
clone size: few
V gene: TRBV2
D gene: TRBD2
J gene: TRBJ2-3
CDR3 DNA: TGTGCCAGCAGCCCCAGGACTAGCGGGACAGCAGATACGCAGTATTTT
CDR3 protein: CASSPRTSGTADTQYF

CDR3 length: 18
clone size: once
V gene: TRBV11-2
D gene: -
J gene: TRBJ1-2
CDR3 DNA: TGTGCCAGCAGCTTGGCTGACGCTGGTTTGAGGGGGTCTTATGGCTACACCTTC
CDR3 protein: CASSLADAGLRGSYGYTF

CDR3 length: 13
clone size: once
V gene: TRBV19
D gene: -
J gene: TRBJ2-6
CDR3 DNA: TGTGCCACGATTACTCCGGGGGCCAACGTCCTGACTTTC
CDR3 protein: CATITPGANVLTF

CDR3 length: 18
clone size: -
V gene: TRBV5-5
D gene: TRBD1
J gene: TRBJ2-6
CDR3 DNA: TGTGCCAGCAGCTCCAGTACAGGGGGCGCTCTGGGGGCCAACGTCCTGACTTTC
CDR3 protein: CASSSSTGGALGANVLTF

CDR3 length: 16
clone size: -
V gene: TRBV15
D gene: TRBD2
J gene: TRBJ2-1
CDR3 DNA: TGTGCCACCAGCCCCGCGGCTAGCGGGGGTTACAATGAGCAGTTCTTC
CDR3 protein: CATSPAASGGYNEQFF

CDR3 length: 14
clone size: once
V gene: TRBV19
D gene: TRBD2
J gene: TRBJ2-7
CDR3 DNA: TGTGCCAGTAGTATAGGTAGCGGGATATACGAGCAGTACTTC
CDR3 protein: CASSIGSGIYEQYF

CDR3 length: 14
clone size: -
V gene: TRBV5-1
D gene: TRBD2
J gene: TRBJ2-4
CDR3 DNA: TGCGCCAGCAGCTTAGCGGGGGGGCCAAACATTCAGTACTTC
CDR3 protein: CASSLAGGPNIQYF

CDR3 length: 14
clone size: -
V gene: TRBV5-4
D gene: TRBD2
J gene: TRBJ2-1
CDR3 DNA: TGTGCCAGCAGCCCTAGGACTAGCGGAAATGAGCAGTTCTTC
CDR3 protein: CASSPRTSGNEQFF

CDR3 length: 14
clone size: -
V gene: TRBV4-3
D gene: -
J gene: TRBJ1-6
CDR3 DNA: TGCGCCAGCAGCCAAGATCAGGTTAATTCACCCCTCCACTTT
CDR3 protein: CASSQDQVNSPLHF

CDR3 length: 15
clone size: -
V gene: TRBV6-6
D gene: -
J gene: TRBJ2-7
CDR3 DNA: TGTGCCAGCAGTTACAAGAGGACAGACATCTACGAGCAGTACTTC
CDR3 protein: CASSYKRTDIYEQYF

CDR3 length: 15
clone size: -
V gene: TRBV9
D gene: -
J gene: TRBJ2-3
CDR3 DNA: TGTGCCAGCAGCGTTACGCTCGGGGGCACAGATACGCAGTATTTT
CDR3 protein: CASSVTLGGTDTQYF

CDR3 length: 15
clone size: -
V gene: TRBV6-5
D gene: -
J gene: TRBJ1-2
CDR3 DNA: TGTGCCAGCAGTTACTCCGAAGGCAGTCGGGATGGCTACACCTTC
CDR3 protein: CASSYSEGSRDGYTF

CDR3 length: 16
clone size: once
V gene: TRBV7-3
D gene: TRBD2
J gene: TRBJ2-3
CDR3 DNA: TGTGCCAGCAGCCCAGGACTAGCGGGCCACACAGATACGCAGTATTTT
CDR3 protein: CASSPGLAGHTDTQYF

CDR3 length: 16
clone size: -
V gene: TRBV14
D gene: -
J gene: TRBJ2-6
CDR3 DNA: TGTGCCAGCAGCCAAGGCACAGGGTACGGGGCCAACGTCCTGACTTTC
CDR3 protein: CASSQGTGYGANVLTF

CDR3 length: 15
clone size: once
V gene: TRBV5-1
D gene: -
J gene: TRBJ2-7
CDR3 DNA: TGCGCCAGCAGCCCGGAGGGACGACAGAGAGGGGAGCAGTACTTC
CDR3 protein: CASSPEGRQRGEQYF

CDR3 length: 15
clone size: -
V gene: TRBV11-3
D gene: -
J gene: TRBJ1-2
CDR3 DNA: TGTGCCAGCAGCTTACGATCAGGGCCGGCCTATGGCTACACCTTC
CDR3 protein: CASSLRSGPAYGYTF

CDR3 length: 15
clone size: once
V gene: TRBV18
D gene: -
J gene: TRBJ1-4
CDR3 DNA: TGTGCCAGCTCACCACCGAACAGGGCGTCAGAAAAACTGTTTTTT
CDR3 protein: CASSPPNRASEKLFF

CDR3 length: 15
clone size: -
V gene: TRBV11-3
D gene: -
J gene: TRBJ2-1
CDR3 DNA: TGTGCCAGCAGCTTAGAAGGGGGCTCCTACAATGAGCAGTTCTTC
CDR3 protein: CASSLEGGSYNEQFF

CDR3 length: 17
clone size: -
V gene: TRBV27
D gene: -
J gene: TRBJ2-5
CDR3 DNA: TGTGCCAGCAGTCTGGTATATGGGCAGGGGCCCCAAGAGACCCAGTACTTC
CDR3 protein: CASSLVYGQGPQETQYF

CDR3 length: 17
clone size: -
V gene: TRBV9
D gene: TRBD2
J gene: TRBJ2-5
CDR3 DNA: TGTGCCAGCAGCGTAGGAGGGACTAGCGGAATACAAGAGACCCAGTACTTC
CDR3 protein: CASSVGGTSGIQETQYF